The 32 T cell receptor beta chains below come from one sample, sequenced in a study of cytomegalovirus exposure and HLA in healthy donors. Profiling relied on immunoSEQ multiplex PCR, and the TCRdb table lists in-frame clones only, not all of them. The sample carries approximately 230,000 clones, roughly 90% recorded once. The sequencing input was PBMCs. These receptors were taken from a man between 18 and 29 years old in good health and CMV-seropositive.

CDR3 loop: CASSPRGGGNQPQHF. The CDR3 DNA is TGTGCCAGCAGCCCACGCGGGGGAGGCAATCAGCCCCAGCATTTT. This chain uses TRBV6-5 with TRBJ1-5; tentative D call: TRBD1 (5 bases). Germline V gives CDR1 MNHEY, CDR2 SVGAGI. Between the trimmed V and J ends, which lost 6 bases and 2 bases, there was a span of 14 bases. CDR3 size: 15 residues.

The V call is TRBV7-8, the J call TRBJ1-2; D call uncertain. The CDR3 is 13 residues long. The germline V and J ends were trimmed by 0 bases and 8 bases, with 10 bases remaining between them. Germline V gene lookup returns CDR1 SGHVS and CDR2 FQNEAQ. The CDR3 nucleotides are TGTGCCAGCAGCTTAGCTGATATGGGGGGCTACACCTTC. It translates to CASSLADMGGYTF.

This clone was recorded once. The rearrangement links TRBV6-1 to TRBJ1-1, with D unresolved. The CDR3 runs 13 residues. Trimming cost V 4 bases and J 1 base, with 7 bases left between them. The V gene's germline CDR1 is MNHNS and CDR2 SASEGT. CDR3: CASSGKANTEAFF. The CDR3 bases are TGTGCCAGCAGTGGTAAAGCGAACACTGAAGCTTTCTTT.

This chain uses TRBV25-1 with TRBJ1-1; D is uncertain. This CDR3 is built from 14 residues. Germline V lookup: CDR1 MGHDK, CDR2 SYGVNS. Trimming shortened V by 7 bases and J by 3 bases, and 15 bases separated the two germline ends. DNA for the CDR3: TGTGCCAGCAAAAAAAGCGGGGAGCACACTGAAGCTTTCTTT. Translating gives CASKKSGEHTEAFF.

V usage is TRBV4-1 and J usage is TRBJ1-5, with 9 bases matching TRBD1. Germline CDR1 and CDR2: MGHRA and YSYEKL. V lost 3 bases and J lost 0; bases outside the gene matches: 6. This CDR3 has 17 amino acids. CDR3 residues: CASSQSGTGFSNQPQHF. The CDR3 DNA sequence: TGCGCCAGCAGCCAGTCCGGGACAGGGTTTAGCAATCAGCCCCAGCATTTT.

DNA for the CDR3: TGCGCCAGCAGCCCCGGACTAGCGGGAGTGTTCACAGATACGCAGTATTTT. This gives the protein CASSPGLAGVFTDTQYF. The chain joins TRBV5-1 to TRBJ2-3, with 13 bases lining up with TRBD2. The CDR3 consists of 17 residues. The V and J ends lost 4 bases and 2 bases, in that order; junction bases with no gene match: 7. CDR1 SGHRS and CDR2 YFSETQ come from the germline V gene.

In this sample, this clone turned up a few times. This chain links TRBV29-1 with TRBJ2-3; the match to TRBD2 covers 11 bases. The V and J ends lost 5 bases and 0 bases, in that order; junction bases with no gene match: 4. The CDR3 has 15 residues. The germline V gene has CDR1 SQVTM and CDR2 ANQGSEA. The CDR3 DNA is TGCAGCGTTACTAGCGGGAGTACTAGCACAGATACGCAGTATTTT. Amino acids: CSVTSGSTSTDTQYF.

The rearrangement joins TRBV19 to TRBJ1-1; unclear D gene. Germline CDR1 is LNHDA and CDR2 is SQIVND (reference sequence). V lost 8 bases to trimming and J lost 4 bases, with 11 bases between them. The CDR3 sequence is 12 residues long. CDR3 protein: CASSGLSTEAFF. CDR3 coding DNA: TGTGCCAGTTCCGGTCTGTCCACTGAAGCTTTCTTT.

The CDR3 region is CASSLSGQGAAEAFF. CDR3 bases: TGTGCCAGCAGCTTGAGTGGACAGGGGGCGGCTGAAGCTTTCTTT. The chain joins TRBV5-4 to TRBJ1-1; 11 bases are shared with TRBD1. CDR3 length: 15 amino acids. Germline V gene sequence: CDR1 SGHNT, CDR2 YYREEE (reference sequence). V shed 1 base, J shed 6 bases, and the junction held 5 bases outside the gene matches.

The DNA for the CDR3 is TGTGCCAGCAGTGATAGACAGCAAGAGACCCAGTACTTC. Translation: CASSDRQQETQYF. The V gene is TRBV6-1, the J gene TRBJ2-5, with D possibly matching TRBD1 (5 bases). The germline CDR1 and CDR2 sequences are MNHNS and SASEGT. The CDR3 sequence is 13 residues long. The V and J ends lost 3 bases and 2 bases respectively, with 7 bases between them.

This chain links TRBV10-3 with TRBJ2-2, with a possible D match to TRBD1 (8 bases). Trimming removed 3 bases at V and 0 bases at J, with 23 bases between. Germline V CDR1 and CDR2: ENHRY, SYGVKD. The CDR3 is made up of 20 amino acids. The DNA for the CDR3 is TGTGCCATCAGTGACCTCAACACGAGACAGGGGACTACGAACACCGGGGAGCTGTTTTTT. It is translated as CAISDLNTRQGTTNTGELFF.

V gene TRBV7-9 combines with J gene TRBJ2-7; D is unclear. This CDR3 is built from 16 residues. V was cut by 2 bases and J by 3 bases, with 17 bases left in between. Germline CDR1 SEHNR, CDR2 FQNEAQ (reference sequence). The CDR3 protein is CASSLPLVNRVYEQYF. CDR3 nucleotides: TGTGCCAGCAGCTTACCCCTCGTTAATCGGGTCTACGAGCAGTACTTC.

The V and J genes are TRBV4-2 and TRBJ1-4; TRBD1 matches 8 bases. Per germline, CDR1 LGHNA and CDR2 YNFKEQ. The ends lost 4 bases at V and 4 bases at J; junction bases unmatched: 8. There are 16 residues in the CDR3. CDR3 sequence: CASSLGQGQVNEKLFF. The CDR3 nucleotides are TGTGCCAGCAGCCTTGGACAGGGACAGGTTAATGAAAAACTGTTTTTT.

In its sample, this clone was seen a few times. The chain carries TRBV30 and TRBJ1-5; D not resolved. The CDR3 loop spans 13 amino acids. Trimming took 0 bases from V and 6 from J, leaving 9 bases between them. Germline assignment: CDR1 GTSNPN and CDR2 SVGIG (reference sequence). DNA for the CDR3: TGTGCCTGGAGTGTCCGGTTTAGTCAGCCCCAGCATTTT. Protein sequence: CAWSVRFSQPQHF.

V and J are TRBV5-1 and TRBJ2-3, with D possibly matching TRBD1 (6 bases). V was pared by 0 bases and J by 4 bases, with 12 bases between. This CDR3 region has 15 residues. CDR1 and CDR2 (germline): SGHRS, YFSETQ. The CDR3 protein is CASSLAHRASDTQYF. The CDR3 nucleotides read TGCGCCAGCAGCTTGGCACACAGGGCGTCAGATACGCAGTATTTT.

The V call is TRBV6-5, the J call TRBJ1-5; D not certain. This CDR3 is built from 15 residues. The germline V gene encodes CDR1 MNHEY and CDR2 SVGAGI. Trimming left V 0 bases short and J 0 bases short, with 6 bases between. The CDR3 coding sequence is TGTGCCAGCAGTTACTCCTGGAATAGCAATCAGCCCCAGCATTTT. It encodes CASSYSWNSNQPQHF.

The V gene is TRBV11-3, the J gene TRBJ2-2, with D possibly called TRBD1 or TRBD2 (5 bases each). This CDR3 is 14 amino acids long. Trimming removed 5 bases at V and 10 bases at J, with 17 bases between. Germline V gene lookup returns CDR1 SGHNT and CDR2 YENEEA. The CDR3 nucleotides are TGTGCCAGCAGCAAGGGACCGCCAGTCTCGGAGCTGTTTTTT. Translation: CASSKGPPVSELFF.

The gene calls are TRBV5-4 and TRBJ2-3; D possibly corresponds to TRBD1 (5 bases). Trimming took 0 bases from V and 0 from J, leaving 8 bases between them. The CDR3 runs 15 residues. Germline loops: CDR1 SGHNT, CDR2 YYREEE (reference sequence). The CDR3 coding sequence is TGTGCCAGCAGCTTGGGCAGGGCCAGCACAGATACGCAGTATTTT. Protein: CASSLGRASTDTQYF.

This chain joins TRBV5-4 and TRBJ2-7, with 7 bases identical to TRBD1. CDR1 and CDR2 (germline): SGHNT, YYREEE (reference sequence). This CDR3 spans 15 amino acids. V shed 0 bases and J 3 bases; nucleotides not matched to a gene: 6. CDR3: CASSLEGARVYEQYF. In DNA form, the CDR3 reads TGTGCCAGCAGCTTGGAGGGGGCAAGGGTCTACGAGCAGTACTTC. The full variable domain, rest sourced from reference TRBV5-4 and TRBJ2-7, is ETGVTQSPTHLIKTRGQQVTLRCSSQSGHNTVSWYQQALGQGPQFIFQYYREEENGRGNFPPRFSGLQFPNYSSELNVNALELDDSALYLCASSLEGARVYEQYFGPGTRLTVT.

The chain combines TRBV6-1 with TRBJ2-1, with TRBD1 identical over 12 bases. The CDR3 contains 14 residues. The trim removed 7 bases at V and 6 bases at J, leaving 4 bases unmatched. Germline V gives CDR1 MNHNS, CDR2 SASEGT. CDR3 amino acids: CASTGTGGINEQFF. CDR3 DNA sequence: TGTGCCAGCACCGGGACAGGGGGCATCAATGAGCAGTTCTTC.

The V and J genes are TRBV7-2 and TRBJ2-2; weak D call: TRBD1 (5 bases). The CDR3 has 15 amino acids. Germline loops: CDR1 SGHTA, CDR2 FQGNSA. Trimming cost V 5 bases and J 0 bases, with 10 bases left between them. The CDR3 sequence is CASSMGQTNTGELFF. DNA of the CDR3: TGTGCCAGCAGCATGGGGCAGACGAACACCGGGGAGCTGTTTTTT.

V is TRBV29-1 and J is TRBJ1-1; no clear D gene. Germline V gene sequence: CDR1 SQVTM, CDR2 ANQGSEA. Trimming took 5 bases from V and 2 from J, leaving 12 bases between them. The CDR3 is 13 residues long. The CDR3 nucleotides are TGCAGCGTTAGTAGTAGAGAAAACACTGAAGCTTTCTTT. Its translation: CSVSSRENTEAFF.

Comment on this clone: This sample includes further DNA sequences coding for the same CDR3. The CDR3 here is CASSQDRNQPQHF. The CDR3 DNA follows: TGCGCCAGCAGCCAAGACAGAAATCAGCCCCAGCATTTT. This chain links TRBV4-3 with TRBJ1-5; D unresolved. This CDR3 is built from 13 residues. V was clipped by 0 bases and J by 4 bases, with 4 bases between them. Germline CDR1 and CDR2: LGHNA and YSLEER.

This clone was seen just once. This chain uses TRBV6-6 with TRBJ2-7, with D hard to call. The germline V gene has CDR1 MNHNY and CDR2 SVGAGI (reference sequence). The CDR3 runs to 12 residues. The V end was cut by 2 bases, the J end by 0 bases, with 2 bases between. The CDR3 bases are TGTGCCAGCAGTTACGCCTCCTACGAGCAGTACTTC. This codes for CASSYASYEQYF.

The chain employs TRBV4-2 and TRBJ1-1; unclear D gene. Germline-derived CDR1 and CDR2 are LGHNA and YNFKEQ. Trimming stripped 1 base from V and 1 base from J, with 10 bases between. The CDR3 is made up of 15 amino acids. CDR3 sequence (DNA): TGTGCCAGCAGCCAAGTCGGGAGGGAGAACACTGAAGCTTTCTTT. It encodes CASSQVGRENTEAFF.

J is TRBJ1-5 and V is TRBV6-6; TRBD1 aligns across 7 bases. Looked up from germline, CDR1 is MNHNY and CDR2 is SVGAGI (reference sequence). The CDR3 contains 12 residues. V dropped 6 bases and J dropped 6; count of bases not matched to a gene: 2. The CDR3 bases are TGTGCCAGCAGCCAGGGGGGTCAGCCCCAGCATTTT. Amino acids: CASSQGGQPQHF.

This chain connects TRBV5-6 to TRBJ2-5; 11 bases agree with TRBD1. Germline CDR1 SGHDT, CDR2 YYEEEE. V was pared by 5 bases and J by 0 bases, with 3 bases of the junction left unmatched. This CDR3 has 15 amino acids. For the CDR3, the DNA is TGTGCCAGCAGTCGGGACAGGGGGTACCAAGAGACCCAGTACTTC. It encodes CASSRDRGYQETQYF.

V gene TRBV19 combines with J gene TRBJ2-7; perhaps TRBD2 as D (5 bases). Trimming removed 6 bases from V and 5 bases from J, with 11 bases in between. The CDR3 is 12 amino acids. From germline, CDR1 is LNHDA and CDR2 SQIVND (reference sequence). CDR3 nucleotide sequence: TGTGCCAGTAGCGGGGAGAACGACGAGCAGTACTTC. Amino acid sequence: CASSGENDEQYF.

For this clone: The conserved final phenylalanine or tryptophan is absent from the CDR3, which likely points to a read error. The DNA is omitted, as the CDR3 cannot be located on it reliably, and the CDR3 follows TCRdb's listing. The chain recombines TRBV9 with TRBJ1-2; the listed D gene, TRBD1, was not tested against the DNA. The CDR3 is 10 residues long, ends included. Germline CDR1 and CDR2: SGDLS and YYNGEE. CDR3 amino acids: CASSPQGTFV.

This rearrangement joins TRBV6-5 to TRBJ1-1; D remains unclear. Trimming removed 2 bases from V and 5 bases from J, with 12 bases in between. CDR1 and CDR2 from the germline V gene are MNHEY and SVGAGI. The CDR3 runs to 14 residues. CDR3 region: CASSYQVMGTEAFF. The CDR3 DNA is TGTGCCAGCAGTTACCAGGTGATGGGGACTGAAGCTTTCTTT.

The chain couples TRBV15 to TRBJ2-1; 7 nucleotides line up with TRBD1. V lost 6 bases, J lost 9 bases, and 8 bases stayed unmatched. Germline CDR1 and CDR2: LNHNV and YYDKDF (reference sequence). This CDR3 spans 13 amino acids. The CDR3 nucleotides are TGTGCCACCAGGAGGGACAGCCCAGGTGAGCAGTTCTTC. This sequence encodes CATRRDSPGEQFF. Full variable domain (outside the CDR3, taken from reference TRBV15 and TRBJ2-1): DAMVIQNPRYQVTQFGKPVTLSCSQTLNHNVMYWYQQKSSQAPKLLFHYYDKDFNNEADTPDNFQSRRPNTSFCFLDIRSPGLGDTAMYLCATRRDSPGEQFFGPGTRLTVL.

V gene TRBV5-4 combines with J gene TRBJ1-2; D uncertain. The V and J ends lost 0 bases and 7 bases respectively, with 7 bases between them. The CDR3 sequence is 12 residues long. Per the germline V gene, CDR1 is SGHNT and CDR2 is YYREEE (reference sequence). In nucleotides, the CDR3 is TGTGCCAGCAGCTTGGATTCTGGTGGCTACACCTTC. Its protein product is CASSLDSGGYTF.